This T cell receptor (beta chain) was recorded in a study of T-cell memory formation after mild COVID-19. Study context: Most TCR clusters belonged to a single donor.

Constant-segment-primed 5'RACE gave TCR alpha and TCR beta cDNA libraries with sample barcodes and UMIs. TCRdb re-derived calls from the 5' RACE reads in MiXCR, one entry per CDR3 protein. The sample includes under 450,000 distinct CDR3 sequences, more than 20% of them seen just once. Study observations and caveats: The study detected some responding clones in pre-infection memory, suggesting cross-reactive memory joined.

Details on this clonotype: Its antigen remains unidentified.

The CDR3 extends over 14 amino acids. J gave up 5 bases and V 6 bases, and 9 bases lay outside the gene matches. Germline CDR1 is MNHNY and CDR2 is SVGAGI (reference sequence). Specimen: PBMCs or a T cell subset sorted from them (not recorded which). This receptor was obtained from an adult woman who had mild COVID-19 (a few samples of this study predate the infection). Cell type and time point are not known. V and J are TRBV6-6 and TRBJ2-5; 7 bases fit TRBD2. The CDR3 sequence: CASSRRRGGETQYF. In DNA form, the CDR3 reads TGTGCCAGCAGCCGACGACGGGGAGGGGAGACCCAGTACTTC.